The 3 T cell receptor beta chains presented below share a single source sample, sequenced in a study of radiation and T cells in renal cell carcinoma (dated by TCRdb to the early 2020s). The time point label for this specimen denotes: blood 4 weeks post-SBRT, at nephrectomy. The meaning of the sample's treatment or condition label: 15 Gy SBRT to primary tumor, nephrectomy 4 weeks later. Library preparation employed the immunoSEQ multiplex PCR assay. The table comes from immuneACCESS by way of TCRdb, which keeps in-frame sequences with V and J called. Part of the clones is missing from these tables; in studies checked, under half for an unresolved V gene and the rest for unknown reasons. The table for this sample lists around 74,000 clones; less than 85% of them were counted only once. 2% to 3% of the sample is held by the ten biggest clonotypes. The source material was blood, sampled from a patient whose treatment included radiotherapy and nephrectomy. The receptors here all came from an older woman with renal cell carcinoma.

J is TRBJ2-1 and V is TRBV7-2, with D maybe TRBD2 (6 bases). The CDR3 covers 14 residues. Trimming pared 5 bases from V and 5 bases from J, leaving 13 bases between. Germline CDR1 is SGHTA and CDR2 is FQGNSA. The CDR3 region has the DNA TGTGCCAGCAGCCCTGCTAGCGCACACAATGAGCAGTTCTTC. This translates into CASSPASAHNEQFF.

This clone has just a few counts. As DNA, the CDR3 is TGTGCCAGCAGCTTAGAGAGCGCTGAAGCTTTCTTT. This gives the protein CASSLESAEAFF. This sequence joins TRBV7-9 and TRBJ1-1; D gene ambiguous. There are 12 residues in the CDR3. V was trimmed by 1 base and J by 6 bases, leaving 6 bases between them. Germline CDR1 is SEHNR and CDR2 is FQNEAQ (reference sequence). Based on the CDR3 plus reference TRBV7-9 and TRBJ1-1, the full variable domain is DTGVSQNPRHKITKRGQNVTFRCDPISEHNRLYWYRQTLGQGPEFLTYFQNEAQLEKSRLLSDRFSAERPKGSFSTLEIQRTEQGDSAMYLCASSLESAEAFFGQGTRLTVV.

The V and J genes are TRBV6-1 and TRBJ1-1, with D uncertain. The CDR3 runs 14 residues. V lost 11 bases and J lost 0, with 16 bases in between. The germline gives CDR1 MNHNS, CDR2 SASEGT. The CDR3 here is CAAYAQNMNTEAFF. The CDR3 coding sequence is TGTGCCGCCTACGCCCAGAACATGAACACTGAAGCTTTCTTT.